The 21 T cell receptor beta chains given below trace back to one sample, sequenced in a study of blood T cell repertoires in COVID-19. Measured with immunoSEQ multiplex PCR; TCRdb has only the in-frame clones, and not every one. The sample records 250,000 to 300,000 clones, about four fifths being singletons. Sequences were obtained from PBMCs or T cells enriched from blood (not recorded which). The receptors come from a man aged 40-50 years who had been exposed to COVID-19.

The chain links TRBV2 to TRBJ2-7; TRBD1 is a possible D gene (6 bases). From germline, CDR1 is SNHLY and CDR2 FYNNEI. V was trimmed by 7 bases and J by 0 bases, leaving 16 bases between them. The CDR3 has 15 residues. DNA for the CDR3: TGTGCCAGCATGACGGACAGAACCTCCTCCTACGAGCAGTACTTC. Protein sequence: CASMTDRTSSYEQYF.

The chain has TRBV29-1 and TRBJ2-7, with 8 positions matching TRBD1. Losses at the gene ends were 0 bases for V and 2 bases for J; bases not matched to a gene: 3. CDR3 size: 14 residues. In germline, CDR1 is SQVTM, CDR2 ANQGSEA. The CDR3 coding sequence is TGCAGCGTTGAAGAAGTGGGACAGGCCTACGAGCAGTACTTC. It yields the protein CSVEEVGQAYEQYF.

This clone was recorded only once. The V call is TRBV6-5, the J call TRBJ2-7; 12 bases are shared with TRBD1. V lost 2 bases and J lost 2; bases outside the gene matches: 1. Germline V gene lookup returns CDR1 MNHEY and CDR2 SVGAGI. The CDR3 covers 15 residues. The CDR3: CASSYRDRGPYEQYF. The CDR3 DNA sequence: TGTGCCAGCAGTTACAGGGACAGGGGGCCCTACGAGCAGTACTTC.

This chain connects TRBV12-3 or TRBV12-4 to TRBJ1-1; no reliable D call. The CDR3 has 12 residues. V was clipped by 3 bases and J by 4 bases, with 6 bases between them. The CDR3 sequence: CASSFAGTEAFF. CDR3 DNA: TGTGCCAGCAGTTTTGCCGGCACTGAAGCTTTCTTT.

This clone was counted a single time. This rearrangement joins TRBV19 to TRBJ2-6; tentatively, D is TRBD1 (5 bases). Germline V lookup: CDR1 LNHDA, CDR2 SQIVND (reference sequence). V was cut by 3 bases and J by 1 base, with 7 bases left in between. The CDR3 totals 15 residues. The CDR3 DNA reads TGTGCCAGTAGTATGGGGCTTTCTGGGGCCAACGTCCTGACTTTC. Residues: CASSMGLSGANVLTF.

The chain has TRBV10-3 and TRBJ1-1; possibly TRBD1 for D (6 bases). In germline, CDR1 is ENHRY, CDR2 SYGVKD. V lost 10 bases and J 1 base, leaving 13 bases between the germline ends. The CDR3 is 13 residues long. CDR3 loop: CATQGTSNTEAFF. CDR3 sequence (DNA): TGTGCCACCCAGGGGACCTCGAACACTGAAGCTTTCTTT.

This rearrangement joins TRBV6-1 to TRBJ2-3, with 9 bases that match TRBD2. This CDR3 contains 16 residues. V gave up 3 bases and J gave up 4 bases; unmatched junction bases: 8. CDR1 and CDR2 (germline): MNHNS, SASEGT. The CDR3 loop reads CASSDGAGGLADTQYF. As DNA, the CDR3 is TGTGCCAGCAGTGACGGGGCGGGAGGGCTGGCAGATACGCAGTATTTT.

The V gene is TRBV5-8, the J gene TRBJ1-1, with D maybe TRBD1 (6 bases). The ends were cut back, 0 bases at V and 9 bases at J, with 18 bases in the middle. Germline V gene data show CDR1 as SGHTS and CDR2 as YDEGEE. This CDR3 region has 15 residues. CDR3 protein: CASSLVRGTQFQAFF. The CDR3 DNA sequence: TGTGCCAGCAGCTTGGTGAGGGGGACGCAATTCCAAGCTTTCTTT.

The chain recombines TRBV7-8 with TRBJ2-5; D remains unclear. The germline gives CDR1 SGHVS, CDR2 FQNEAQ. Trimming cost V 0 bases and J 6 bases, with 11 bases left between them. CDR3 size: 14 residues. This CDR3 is CASSLAHSVKTQYF. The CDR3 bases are TGTGCCAGCAGCTTAGCGCATTCGGTTAAGACCCAGTACTTC.

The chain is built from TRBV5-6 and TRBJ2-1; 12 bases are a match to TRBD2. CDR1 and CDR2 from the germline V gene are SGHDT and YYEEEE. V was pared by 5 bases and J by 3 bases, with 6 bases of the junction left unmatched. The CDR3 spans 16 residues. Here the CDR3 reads CASSSTTSGSYNEQFF. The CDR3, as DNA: TGTGCCAGCAGTTCTACGACTAGCGGGAGCTACAATGAGCAGTTCTTC.

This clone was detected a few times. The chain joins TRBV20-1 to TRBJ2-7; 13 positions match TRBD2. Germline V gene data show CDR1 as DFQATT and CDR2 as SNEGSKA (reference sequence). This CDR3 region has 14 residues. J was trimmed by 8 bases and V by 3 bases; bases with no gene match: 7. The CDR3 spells CSASRTSGSKQQYF. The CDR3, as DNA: TGCAGTGCTAGTCGGACTAGCGGGAGTAAGCAGCAGTACTTC.

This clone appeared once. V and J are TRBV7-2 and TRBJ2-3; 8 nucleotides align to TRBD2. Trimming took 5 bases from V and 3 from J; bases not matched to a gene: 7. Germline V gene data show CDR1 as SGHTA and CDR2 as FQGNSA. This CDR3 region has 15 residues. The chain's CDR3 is CASSLGTRITDTQYF. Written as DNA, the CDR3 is TGTGCCAGCAGCCTAGGGACTAGGATAACAGATACGCAGTATTTT. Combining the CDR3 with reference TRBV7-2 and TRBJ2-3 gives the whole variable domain GAGVSQSPSNKVTEKGKDVELRCDPISGHTALYWYRQSLGQGLEFLIYFQGNSAPDKSGLPSDRFSAERTGGSVSTLTIQRTQQEDSAVYLCASSLGTRITDTQYFGPGTRLTVL.

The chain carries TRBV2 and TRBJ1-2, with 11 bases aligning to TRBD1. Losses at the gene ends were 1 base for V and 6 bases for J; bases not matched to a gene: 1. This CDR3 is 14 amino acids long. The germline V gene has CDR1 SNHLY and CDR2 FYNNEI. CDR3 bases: TGTGCCAGCAGTGAAGGGACAGGGGGCGATGGCTACACCTTC. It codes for CASSEGTGGDGYTF.

Written as DNA, the CDR3 is TGTGCCAGCAGTGAAGCCGTCGGGATTCGCAATCAGCCCCAGCATTTT. This translates into CASSEAVGIRNQPQHF. V usage is TRBV6-1 and J usage is TRBJ1-5; D is ambiguous. Germline V lookup: CDR1 MNHNS, CDR2 SASEGT. Trimming cost V 0 bases and J 2 bases, with 11 bases left between them. CDR3 length: 16 amino acids.

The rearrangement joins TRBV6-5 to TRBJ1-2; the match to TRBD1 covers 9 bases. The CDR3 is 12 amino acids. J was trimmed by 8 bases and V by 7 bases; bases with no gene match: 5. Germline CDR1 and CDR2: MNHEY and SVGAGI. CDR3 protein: CASTGTGIGYTF. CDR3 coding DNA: TGTGCCAGCACCGGGACAGGGATCGGCTACACCTTC.

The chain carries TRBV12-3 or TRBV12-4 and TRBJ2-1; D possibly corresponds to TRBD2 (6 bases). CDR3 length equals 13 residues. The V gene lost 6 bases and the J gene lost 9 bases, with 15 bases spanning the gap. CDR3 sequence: CASRTQTSGEQFF. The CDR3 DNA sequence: TGTGCCAGCAGGACCCAGACTAGTGGTGAGCAGTTCTTC.

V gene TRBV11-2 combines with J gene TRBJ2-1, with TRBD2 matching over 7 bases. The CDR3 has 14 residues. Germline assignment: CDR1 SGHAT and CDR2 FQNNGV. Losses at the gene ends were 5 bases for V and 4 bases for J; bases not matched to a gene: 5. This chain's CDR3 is CASSPWGGYNEQFF. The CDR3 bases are TGTGCCAGCAGCCCCTGGGGGGGGTACAATGAGCAGTTCTTC.

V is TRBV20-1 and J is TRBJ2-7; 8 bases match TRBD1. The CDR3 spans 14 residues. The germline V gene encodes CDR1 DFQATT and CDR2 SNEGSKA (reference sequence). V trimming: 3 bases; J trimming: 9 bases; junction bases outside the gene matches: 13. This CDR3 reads CSASGVDRVVGQYF. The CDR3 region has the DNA TGCAGTGCTAGTGGTGTGGACAGGGTCGTCGGGCAGTACTTC.

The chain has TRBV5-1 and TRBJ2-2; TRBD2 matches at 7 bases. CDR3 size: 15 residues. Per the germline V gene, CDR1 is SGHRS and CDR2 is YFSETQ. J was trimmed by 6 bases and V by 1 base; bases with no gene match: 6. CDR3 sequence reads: CASSLRLAGSGELFF. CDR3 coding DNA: TGCGCCAGCAGCTTGCGCTTAGCGGGTTCCGGGGAGCTGTTTTTT.

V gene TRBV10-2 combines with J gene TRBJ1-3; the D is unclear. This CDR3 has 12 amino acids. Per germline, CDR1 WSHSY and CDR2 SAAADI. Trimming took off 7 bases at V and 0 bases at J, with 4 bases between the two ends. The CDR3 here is CASTVSGNTIYF. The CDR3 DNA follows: TGCGCCAGCACCGTCTCTGGAAACACCATATATTTT.

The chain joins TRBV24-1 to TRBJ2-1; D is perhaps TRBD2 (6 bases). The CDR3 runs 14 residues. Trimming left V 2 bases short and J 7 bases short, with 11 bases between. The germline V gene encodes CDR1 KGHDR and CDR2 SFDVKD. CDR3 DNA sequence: TGTGCCACCAGTGATTCCGCGGGGAGAAATGAGCAGTTCTTC. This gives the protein CATSDSAGRNEQFF.